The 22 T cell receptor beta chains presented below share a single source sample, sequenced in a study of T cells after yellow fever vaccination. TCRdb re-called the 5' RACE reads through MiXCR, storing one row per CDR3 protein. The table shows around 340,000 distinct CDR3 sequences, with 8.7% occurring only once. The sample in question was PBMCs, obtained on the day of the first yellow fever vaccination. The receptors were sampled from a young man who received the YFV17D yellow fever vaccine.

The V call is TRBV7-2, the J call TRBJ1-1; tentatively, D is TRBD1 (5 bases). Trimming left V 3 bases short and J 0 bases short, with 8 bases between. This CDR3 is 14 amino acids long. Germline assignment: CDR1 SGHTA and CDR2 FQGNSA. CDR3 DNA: TGTGCCAGCAGCTTGGGACCCATGAACACTGAAGCTTTCTTT. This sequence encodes CASSLGPMNTEAFF.

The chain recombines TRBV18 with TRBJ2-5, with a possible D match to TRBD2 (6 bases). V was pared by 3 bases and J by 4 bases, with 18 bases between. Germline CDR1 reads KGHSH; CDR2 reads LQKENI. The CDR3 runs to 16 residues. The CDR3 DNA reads TGTGCCAGCTCACCGTATCCAGGGATGGGAGGAGAGACCCAGTACTTC. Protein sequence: CASSPYPGMGGETQYF.

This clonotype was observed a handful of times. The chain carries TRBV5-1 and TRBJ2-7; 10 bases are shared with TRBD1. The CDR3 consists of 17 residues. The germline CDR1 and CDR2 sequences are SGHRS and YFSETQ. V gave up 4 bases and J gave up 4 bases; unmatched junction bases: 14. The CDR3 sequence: CASSPLSRQGAVYEQYV. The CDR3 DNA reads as TGCGCCAGCAGCCCGCTATCCCGACAGGGGGCGGTTTACGAGCAGTACGTC.

This CDR3 is CASSADRTLARNEQYF. CDR3 nucleotide sequence: TGTGCCAGCAGTGCGGACCGAACCTTGGCTCGGAACGAGCAGTACTTC. The chain is built from TRBV6-1 and TRBJ2-7; the D is unclear. CDR1 is MNHNS, CDR2 SASEGT, per germline. CDR3 length: 16 residues. V was pared by 4 bases and J by 5 bases, with 21 bases between.

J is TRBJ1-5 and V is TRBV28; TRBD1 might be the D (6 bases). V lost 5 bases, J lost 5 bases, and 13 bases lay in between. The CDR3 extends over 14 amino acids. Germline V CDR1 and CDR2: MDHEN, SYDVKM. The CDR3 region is CASSQQGSDQPQHF. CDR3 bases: TGTGCCAGCAGTCAACAGGGAAGCGATCAGCCCCAGCATTTT.

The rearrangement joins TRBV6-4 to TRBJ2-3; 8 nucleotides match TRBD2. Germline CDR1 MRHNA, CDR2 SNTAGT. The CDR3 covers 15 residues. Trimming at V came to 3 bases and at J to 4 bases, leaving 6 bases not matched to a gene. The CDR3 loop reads CASSDGAGASDTQYF. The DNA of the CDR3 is TGTGCCAGCAGTGATGGAGCGGGGGCTTCAGATACGCAGTATTTT.

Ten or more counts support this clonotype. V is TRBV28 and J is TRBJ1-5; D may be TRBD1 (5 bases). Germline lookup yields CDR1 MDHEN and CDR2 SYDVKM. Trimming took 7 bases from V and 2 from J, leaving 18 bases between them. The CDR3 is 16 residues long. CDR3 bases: TGTGCCAGCACGCCCGGGACCGTTTTGGGCAATCAGCCCCAGCATTTT. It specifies CASTPGTVLGNQPQHF.

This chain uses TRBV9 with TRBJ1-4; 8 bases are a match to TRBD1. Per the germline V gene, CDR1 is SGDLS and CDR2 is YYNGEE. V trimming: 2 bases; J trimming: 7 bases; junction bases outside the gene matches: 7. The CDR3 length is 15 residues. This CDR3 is CASSVSSGGPEKLFF. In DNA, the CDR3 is TGTGCCAGCAGCGTCTCGTCAGGGGGCCCTGAAAAACTGTTTTTT.

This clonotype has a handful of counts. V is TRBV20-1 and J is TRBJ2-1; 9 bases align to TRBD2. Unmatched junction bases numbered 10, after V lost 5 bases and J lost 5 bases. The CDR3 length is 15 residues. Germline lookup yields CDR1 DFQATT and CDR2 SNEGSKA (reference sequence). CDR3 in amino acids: CSASVAGAGNNEQFF. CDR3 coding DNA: TGCAGTGCTTCAGTAGCGGGGGCGGGAAACAATGAGCAGTTCTTC.

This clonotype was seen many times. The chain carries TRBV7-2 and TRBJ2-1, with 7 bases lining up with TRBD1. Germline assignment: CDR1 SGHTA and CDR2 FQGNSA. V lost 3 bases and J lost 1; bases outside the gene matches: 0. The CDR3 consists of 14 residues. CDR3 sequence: CASSLGQSYNEQFF. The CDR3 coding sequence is TGTGCCAGCAGCTTGGGACAGTCCTACAATGAGCAGTTCTTC.

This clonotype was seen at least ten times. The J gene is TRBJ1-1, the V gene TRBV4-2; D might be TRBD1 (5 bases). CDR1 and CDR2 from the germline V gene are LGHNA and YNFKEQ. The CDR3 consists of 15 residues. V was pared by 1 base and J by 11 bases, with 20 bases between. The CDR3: CASSQGGGAIKGAFF. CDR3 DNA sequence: TGTGCCAGCAGCCAAGGTGGTGGGGCTATAAAAGGGGCTTTCTTT.

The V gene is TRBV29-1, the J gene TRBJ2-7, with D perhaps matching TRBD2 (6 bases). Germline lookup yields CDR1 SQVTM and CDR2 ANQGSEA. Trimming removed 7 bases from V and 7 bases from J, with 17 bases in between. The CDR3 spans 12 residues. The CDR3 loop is CSAAEGNGEQYV. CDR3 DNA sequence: TGCAGCGCGGCGGAGGGGAATGGGGAGCAGTACGTC.

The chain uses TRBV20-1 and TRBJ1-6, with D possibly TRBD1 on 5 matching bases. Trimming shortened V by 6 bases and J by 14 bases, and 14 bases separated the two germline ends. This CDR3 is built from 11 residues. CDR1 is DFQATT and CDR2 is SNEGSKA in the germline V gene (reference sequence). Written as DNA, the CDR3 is TGCAGTGCGACGACCCAGGACACCCTCCACTTT. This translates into CSATTQDTLHF.

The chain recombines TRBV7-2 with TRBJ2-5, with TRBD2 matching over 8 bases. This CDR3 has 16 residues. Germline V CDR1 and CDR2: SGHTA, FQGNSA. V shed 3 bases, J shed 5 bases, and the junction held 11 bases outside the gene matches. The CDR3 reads CASSFTGTRFSETQYF. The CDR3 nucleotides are TGTGCCAGCAGCTTTACCGGGACTAGGTTTTCGGAGACCCAGTACTTC.

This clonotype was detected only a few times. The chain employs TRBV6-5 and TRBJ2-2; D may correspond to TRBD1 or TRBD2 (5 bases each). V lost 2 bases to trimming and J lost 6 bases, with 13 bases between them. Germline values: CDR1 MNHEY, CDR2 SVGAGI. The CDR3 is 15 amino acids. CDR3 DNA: TGTGCCAGCAGTTACGATGGGGGTCCCGCCGGGGAGCTGTTTTTT. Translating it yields CASSYDGGPAGELFF.

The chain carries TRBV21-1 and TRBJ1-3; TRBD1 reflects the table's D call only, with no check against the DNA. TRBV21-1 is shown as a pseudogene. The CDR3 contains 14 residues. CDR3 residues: CASSKSRSGNTIYF. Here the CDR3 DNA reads TGTGCCAGCAGCAAGTCCCGCTCTGGAAACACCATATATTTT.

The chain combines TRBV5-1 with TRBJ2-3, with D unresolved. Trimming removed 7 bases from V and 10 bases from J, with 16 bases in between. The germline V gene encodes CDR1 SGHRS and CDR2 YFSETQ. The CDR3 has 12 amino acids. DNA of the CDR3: TGCGCCAGCCAGTTGTCCATGGGTGCGCAGTATTTT. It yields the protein CASQLSMGAQYF.

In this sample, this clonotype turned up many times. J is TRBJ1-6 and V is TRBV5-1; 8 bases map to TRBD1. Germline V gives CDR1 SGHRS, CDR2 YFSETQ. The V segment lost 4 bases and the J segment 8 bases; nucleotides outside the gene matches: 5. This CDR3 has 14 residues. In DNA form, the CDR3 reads TGCGCCAGCAGCGATACAGGGGGGGATTCACCCCTCCACTTT. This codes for CASSDTGGDSPLHF.

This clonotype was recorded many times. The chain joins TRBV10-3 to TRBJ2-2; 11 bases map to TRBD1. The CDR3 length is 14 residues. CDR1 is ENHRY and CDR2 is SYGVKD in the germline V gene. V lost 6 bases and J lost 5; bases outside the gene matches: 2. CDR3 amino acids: CAISGTGGTGELFF. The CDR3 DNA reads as TGTGCCATCAGCGGGACAGGGGGGACCGGGGAGCTGTTTTTT.

The CDR3 here is CASSQGHGGRSGNTIYF. CDR3 DNA: TGCGCCAGCAGCCAAGGACACGGGGGACGGTCTGGAAACACCATATATTTT. The chain has TRBV4-3 and TRBJ1-3; weak D call: TRBD1 (5 bases). V was clipped by 1 base and J by 1 base, with 14 bases between them. Germline V gene data show CDR1 as LGHNA and CDR2 as YSLEER. CDR3 size: 17 residues.

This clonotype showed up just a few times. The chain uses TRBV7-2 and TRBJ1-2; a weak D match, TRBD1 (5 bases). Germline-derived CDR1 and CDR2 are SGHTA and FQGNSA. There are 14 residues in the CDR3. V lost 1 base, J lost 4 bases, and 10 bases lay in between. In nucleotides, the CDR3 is TGTGCCAGCAGCTTAGGAAGACAGCGCTATGGCTACACCTTC. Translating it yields CASSLGRQRYGYTF. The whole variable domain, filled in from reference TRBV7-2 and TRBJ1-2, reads GAGVSQSPSNKVTEKGKDVELRCDPISGHTALYWYRQSLGQGLEFLIYFQGNSAPDKSGLPSDRFSAERTGGSVSTLTIQRTQQEDSAVYLCASSLGRQRYGYTFGSGTRLTVV.

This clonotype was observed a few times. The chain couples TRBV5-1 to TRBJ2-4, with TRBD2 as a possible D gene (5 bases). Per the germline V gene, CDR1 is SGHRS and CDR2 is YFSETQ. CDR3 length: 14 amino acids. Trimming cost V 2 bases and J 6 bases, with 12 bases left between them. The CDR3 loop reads CASSFGDSGNIQYF. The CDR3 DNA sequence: TGCGCCAGCAGCTTCGGGGATAGTGGAAACATTCAGTACTTC.